The 30 T cell receptor beta chains presented below share a single source sample, sequenced in a study of blood T cell repertoires in COVID-19. Produced via immunoSEQ multiplex PCR; TCRdb's table is partial and in-frame only. The sample has 85,000 to 100,000 clones, over 60% seen once; the top ten hold 8% to 9%. The sample comprised peripheral blood. The receptors shown here come from a man aged 50 to 59 who had recovered from COVID-19.

The chain is built from TRBV9 and TRBJ2-1; 8 positions agree with TRBD2. CDR3 size: 16 residues. Per the germline V gene, CDR1 is SGDLS and CDR2 is YYNGEE. The V segment lost 4 bases and the J segment 5 bases; nucleotides outside the gene matches: 11. The CDR3 DNA sequence: TGTGCCAGCAGCCCACCAGCGGGAGAGGGGGACAATGAGCAGTTCTTC. The encoded protein is CASSPPAGEGDNEQFF.

CDR3 nucleotide sequence: TGTGCCAGCGTCCGGGACAGATCCTACAATGAGCAGTTCTTC. Its translation: CASVRDRSYNEQFF. V and J are TRBV6-5 and TRBJ2-1; TRBD1 matches 7 bases. There are 14 residues in the CDR3. The V gene end was trimmed by 8 bases and the J gene end by 1 base; junction bases not matched to a gene: 5. CDR1 MNHEY and CDR2 SVGAGI come from the germline V gene.

This sequence joins TRBV29-1 and TRBJ2-3, with 9 bases identical to TRBD1. V was pared by 5 bases and J by 8 bases, with 11 bases of the junction left unmatched. Germline V gene sequence: CDR1 SQVTM, CDR2 ANQGSEA. There are 14 residues in the CDR3. The CDR3 spells CSVPGTGRQSTQYF. CDR3 DNA sequence: TGCAGCGTTCCCGGGACAGGGAGGCAAAGTACGCAGTATTTT.

This clone has more than one count but fewer than ten. V is TRBV2 and J is TRBJ2-3; tentative D call: TRBD2 (6 bases). The V end was cut by 8 bases, the J end by 5 bases, with 20 bases between. In germline, CDR1 is SNHLY, CDR2 FYNNEI. This CDR3 has 15 residues. The CDR3: CASGGTPNEVDTQYF. The CDR3 DNA sequence: TGTGCCAGCGGAGGGACGCCCAACGAGGTAGATACGCAGTATTTT.

This chain connects TRBV2 to TRBJ1-4; no definite D call. The length of the CDR3 is 16 residues. The germline V gene encodes CDR1 SNHLY and CDR2 FYNNEI. With 8 bases removed from V and 0 bases from J, the gap between germline ends came to 16 bases. The CDR3 is CASALRPGATNEKLFF. The CDR3 bases are TGTGCCAGCGCCCTCCGGCCGGGTGCAACTAATGAAAAACTGTTTTTT. The variable domain in full, with the rest retrieved from reference TRBV2 and TRBJ1-4, is EPEVTQTPSHQVTQMGQEVILRCVPISNHLYFYWYRQILGQKVEFLVSFYNNEISEKSEIFDDQFSVERPDGSNFTLKIRSTKLEDSAMYFCASALRPGATNEKLFFGSGTQLSVL.

This clone was seen just once. V and J are TRBV7-2 and TRBJ2-7; D possibly corresponds to TRBD1 (6 bases). CDR1 and CDR2 (germline): SGHTA, FQGNSA. V lost 1 base, J lost 0 bases, and 13 bases lay in between. This CDR3 contains 16 residues. The CDR3 loop is CASSLGQAVSSYEQYF. CDR3 coding DNA: TGTGCCAGCAGCTTAGGACAGGCCGTAAGCTCCTACGAGCAGTACTTC.

The chain employs TRBV3-1 (or the pseudogene TRBV3-2) and TRBJ2-3; TRBD2 matches at 7 bases. V trimming: 0 bases; J trimming: 4 bases; junction bases outside the gene matches: 4. The CDR3 runs to 15 residues. Germline V gives CDR1 LGHDT, CDR2 YNNKEL (reference sequence). CDR3 region: CASSQDRGGADTQYF. CDR3 in DNA: TGTGCCAGCAGCCAAGATCGGGGAGGGGCAGATACGCAGTATTTT.

V and J are TRBV18 and TRBJ2-6, with TRBD1 matching over 10 bases. Germline CDR1 is KGHSH and CDR2 is LQKENI. This CDR3 is 17 amino acids long. With 3 bases clipped from V and 7 bases from J, the junction kept 9 bases outside the gene matches. Here the CDR3 DNA reads TGTGCCAGCTCACCTCAAAGGAGGGACAGGGGTGCCAACGTCCTGACTTTC. Protein: CASSPQRRDRGANVLTF.

The chain carries TRBV27 and TRBJ2-3; 10 positions agree with TRBD2. With 3 bases clipped from V and 5 bases from J, the junction kept 14 bases outside the gene matches. This CDR3 is built from 18 residues. Germline CDR1 reads MNHEY; CDR2 reads SMNVEV (reference sequence). The CDR3 DNA follows: TGTGCCAGCAGTTTCTCCCCCGGGCTAGCGGGAGTTGGAGATACGCAGTATTTT. Translated: CASSFSPGLAGVGDTQYF.

This chain uses TRBV24-1 with TRBJ2-5; the match to TRBD1 covers 7 bases. V gave up 3 bases and J gave up 1 base; unmatched junction bases: 4. This CDR3 region has 15 residues. The germline V gene has CDR1 KGHDR and CDR2 SFDVKD. CDR3 coding DNA: TGTGCCACCAGTGATGGGCGACAGGGCCAAGAGACCCAGTACTTC. This translates into CATSDGRQGQETQYF.

DNA of the CDR3: TGTGCCAGCAGCCCTAGTAGCTACAATGAGCAGTTCTTC. Encoded protein: CASSPSSYNEQFF. The chain uses TRBV11-3 and TRBJ2-1; D gene uncertain. The germline V gene encodes CDR1 SGHNT and CDR2 YENEEA. Deletions cut 5 bases from V and 3 bases from J, with 8 bases between. The CDR3 consists of 13 residues.

The J gene is TRBJ2-3, the V gene TRBV19, with TRBD2 matching 8 bases. This CDR3 has 15 residues. Unmatched junction bases numbered 5, after V lost 3 bases and J lost 3 bases. Germline assignment: CDR1 LNHDA and CDR2 SQIVND (reference sequence). The CDR3 DNA follows: TGTGCCAGTAGTATCAGCGGGAGTGGTACAGATACGCAGTATTTT. This sequence encodes CASSISGSGTDTQYF.

The V and J genes are TRBV19 and TRBJ1-2; 7 nucleotides line up with TRBD1. The CDR3 is 12 residues long. After removal of 6 bases from V and 7 bases from J, the junction contained 5 bases not matched to a gene. Germline V gene sequence: CDR1 LNHDA, CDR2 SQIVND (reference sequence). The CDR3 nucleotides are TGTGCCAGTAGCCAGGGGGAATTTGGCTACACCTTC. It specifies CASSQGEFGYTF.

V usage is TRBV5-6 and J usage is TRBJ2-5; the match to TRBD2 covers 8 bases. This CDR3 contains 15 residues. V lost 7 bases to trimming and J lost 2 bases; unmatched junction nucleotides: 10. Germline V CDR1 and CDR2: SGHDT, YYEEEE. The CDR3 loop is CASRMGGGLQETQYF. CDR3 in DNA: TGTGCCAGCCGAATGGGCGGGGGGCTACAAGAGACCCAGTACTTC.

The chain employs TRBV28 and TRBJ1-1, with 7 bases identical to TRBD1. Per the germline V gene, CDR1 is MDHEN and CDR2 is SYDVKM. The CDR3 totals 13 residues. With V trimmed by 11 bases and J by 2 bases, 8 bases remained unmatched. The chain's CDR3 is CAANRGSNTEAFF. The CDR3 DNA sequence: TGTGCCGCCAACAGGGGATCAAACACTGAAGCTTTCTTT.

The rearrangement joins TRBV18 to TRBJ1-2; 9 nucleotides agree with TRBD1. V was pared by 4 bases and J by 8 bases, with 8 bases of the junction left unmatched. Germline V lookup: CDR1 KGHSH, CDR2 LQKENI. The CDR3 extends over 14 amino acids. CDR3 region: CASSLQQGAEGYTF. DNA of the CDR3: TGTGCCAGCTCACTACAACAGGGGGCGGAAGGCTACACCTTC.

This rearrangement joins TRBV3-1 (or the pseudogene TRBV3-2) to TRBJ1-5, with D unresolved. The germline V and J ends were trimmed by 2 bases and 5 bases, with 7 bases remaining between them. The CDR3 has 13 residues. Germline V gene lookup returns CDR1 LGHDT and CDR2 YNNKEL (reference sequence). As DNA, the CDR3 is TGTGCCAGCAGCCAATCTCAGTATCAGCCCCAGCATTTT. This encodes CASSQSQYQPQHF.

The chain carries TRBV20-1 and TRBJ2-1, with D unresolved. The CDR3 consists of 10 residues. With 2 bases removed from V and 9 bases from J, the gap between germline ends came to 5 bases. Germline CDR1 DFQATT, CDR2 SNEGSKA (reference sequence). CDR3 sequence: CSARLSEQFF. CDR3 nucleotides: TGCAGTGCTAGACTATCTGAGCAGTTCTTC.

The genes are TRBV9 and TRBJ2-6; possibly TRBD1 for D (5 bases). Germline V CDR1 and CDR2: SGDLS, YYNGEE. V shed 3 bases and J shed 2 bases, with 15 bases lying between them. The CDR3 is made up of 17 amino acids. CDR3 amino acids: CASSARIGVAGANVLTF. CDR3 DNA: TGTGCCAGCAGCGCCCGTATAGGGGTAGCTGGGGCCAACGTCCTGACTTTC.

The chain's CDR3 is CASSPHTGSGNTIYF. The CDR3 nucleotides read TGTGCCAGCAGCCCCCACACGGGTTCTGGAAACACCATATATTTT. This chain uses TRBV3-1 (or the pseudogene TRBV3-2) with TRBJ1-3; D is undetermined. CDR1 LGHDT and CDR2 YNNKEL come from the germline V gene (reference sequence). The V end was cut by 4 bases, the J end by 1 base, with 11 bases between. The CDR3 extends over 15 amino acids.

In this sample, this clone turned up once. The CDR3 loop is CASSPGTGSYNEQFF. CDR3 DNA sequence: TGTGCCAGTAGCCCCGGGACAGGATCCTACAATGAGCAGTTCTTC. The chain joins TRBV19 to TRBJ2-1; TRBD1 matches 8 bases. CDR1 and CDR2 (germline): LNHDA, SQIVND (reference sequence). The CDR3 is made up of 15 amino acids. The trim removed 6 bases at V and 1 base at J, leaving 5 bases unmatched. Full variable domain (outside the CDR3, taken from reference TRBV19 and TRBJ2-1): DGGITQSPKYLFRKEGQNVTLSCEQNLNHDAMYWYRQDPGQGLRLIYYSQIVNDFQKGDIAEGYSVSREKKESFPLTVTSAQKNPTAFYLCASSPGTGSYNEQFFGPGTRLTVL.

The chain joins TRBV27 to TRBJ1-1, with 8 bases identical to TRBD1. CDR1 and CDR2 (germline): MNHEY, SMNVEV (reference sequence). V was pared by 3 bases and J by 4 bases, with 4 bases of the junction left unmatched. CDR3 size: 14 residues. DNA for the CDR3: TGTGCCAGCAGTTTCCAGGGGGCGGGCACTGAAGCTTTCTTT. It encodes CASSFQGAGTEAFF.

The rearrangement uses TRBV7-2 and TRBJ2-5; D is unclear. Germline CDR1 and CDR2: SGHTA and FQGNSA. Trimming took off 2 bases at V and 2 bases at J, with 6 bases between the two ends. The CDR3 totals 13 residues. Written as DNA, the CDR3 is TGTGCCAGCAGCTTAAAAGCTCAAGAGACCCAGTACTTC. Protein product: CASSLKAQETQYF.

V and J are TRBV7-2 and TRBJ1-1, with D possibly TRBD1 on 6 matching bases. There are 13 residues in the CDR3. The ends were cut back, 6 bases at V and 4 bases at J, with 12 bases in the middle. Germline V gene lookup returns CDR1 SGHTA and CDR2 FQGNSA. CDR3 in DNA: TGTGCCAGCAGGGACAGCGGGGGCACTGAAGCTTTCTTT. Its translation: CASRDSGGTEAFF.

This chain uses TRBV28 with TRBJ2-7; 7 bases are a match to TRBD1. CDR1 and CDR2 (germline): MDHEN, SYDVKM. The V gene end was trimmed by 6 bases and the J gene end by 4 bases; junction bases not matched to a gene: 3. The CDR3 is 12 residues long. CDR3 residues: CASRRGPYEQYF. The CDR3, as DNA: TGTGCCAGCAGGAGGGGGCCTTACGAGCAGTACTTC. Full variable domain (missing parts from reference TRBV28 and TRBJ2-7): DVKVTQSSRYLVKRTGEKVFLECVQDMDHENMFWYRQDPGLGLRLIYFSYDVKMKEKGDIPEGYSVSREKKERFSLILESASTNQTSMYLCASRRGPYEQYFGPGTRLTVT.

The gene calls are TRBV6-2 or TRBV6-3 and TRBJ2-3; D not resolved. V shed 2 bases and J shed 6 bases, with 9 bases lying between them. CDR1 is MNHEY and CDR2 is SVGEGT in the germline V gene. The CDR3 has 13 residues. The CDR3 DNA sequence: TGTGCCAGCAGTTACCTCCGCCAGGATACGCAGTATTTT. It encodes CASSYLRQDTQYF.

The rearrangement joins TRBV19 to TRBJ2-1; TRBD1 agrees at 9 bases. The CDR3 is made up of 14 amino acids. V dropped 5 bases and J dropped 6; count of bases not matched to a gene: 5. Germline V lookup: CDR1 LNHDA, CDR2 SQIVND (reference sequence). The CDR3 sequence is CASSPMTGGNEQFF. DNA of the CDR3: TGTGCCAGTAGTCCTATGACAGGGGGCAATGAGCAGTTCTTC.

The genes are TRBV6-1 and TRBJ2-3; D is perhaps TRBD2 (6 bases). V gave up 3 bases and J gave up 6 bases, with 22 bases separating them. This CDR3 is built from 17 residues. Per the germline V gene, CDR1 is MNHNS and CDR2 is SASEGT. Here the CDR3 reads CASSEVFLGGPGDTQYF. The CDR3 region has the DNA TGTGCCAGCAGTGAGGTCTTTCTGGGAGGCCCGGGGGATACGCAGTATTTT.

The V gene is TRBV7-9, the J gene TRBJ2-2; TRBD1 matches 9 bases. The germline V gene has CDR1 SEHNR and CDR2 FQNEAQ (reference sequence). This CDR3 is 16 amino acids long. Trimming removed 3 bases from V and 1 base from J; junction bases left unmatched: 3. CDR3 sequence reads: CASSFRQGENTGELFF. CDR3 DNA: TGTGCCAGCAGCTTTAGACAGGGGGAGAACACCGGGGAGCTGTTTTTT.

This clone came up once. V usage is TRBV15 and J usage is TRBJ1-1; D unclear. The V end was cut by 6 bases, the J end by 5 bases, with 7 bases between. CDR1 and CDR2 from the germline V gene are LNHNV and YYDKDF (reference sequence). CDR3 length: 11 residues. The CDR3 is CATRLGTEAFF. As DNA, the CDR3 is TGTGCCACCAGGCTAGGAACTGAAGCTTTCTTT.